This T cell receptor beta chain derives from a study of PD-L1 blockade in urothelial cancer. Time point: pretreatment peripheral blood. The repertoire was sequenced with immunoSEQ multiplex PCR; TCRdb's copy has only in-frame clones and lacks some. The sample carries around 130,000 clones, 84% recorded once. This clone has only a few counts. Sequenced material: PBMCs, taken around atezolizumab (anti-PD-L1) treatment. This sequence originates from a man in his fifties with urothelial cancer.

CDR3 amino acids: CAAKTSGRRGEQFF. CDR3 DNA: TGTGCCGCGAAGACTAGCGGGAGGAGGGGTGAGCAGTTCTTC. This chain uses TRBV15 with TRBJ2-1, with 13 bases aligning to TRBD2. The CDR3 is made up of 14 amino acids. The V gene's germline CDR1 is LNHNV and CDR2 YYDKDF (reference sequence). V shed 11 bases and J 9 bases; nucleotides not matched to a gene: 10.